This entry lists 15 T cell receptor beta chains sequenced from one sample in a study of shared clonotypes between healthy human individuals. Naive CD8 populations comprised CD45RO-negative cells positively selected for CCR7, excluding terminally differentiated effector memory CD45RA+ cells. TCRdb keeps only in-frame clones here, not all; method: immunoSEQ multiplex PCR. Of about 2.1 million clones listed, approximately 92% are singletons. Input material: naive CD8+ T cells from PBMCs. The receptor source for this set is a young man in good health. Some clones in this sample may be carry-over from other donors' samples.

The genes are TRBV7-9 and TRBJ2-4, with D perhaps assigned TRBD1 or TRBD2 (5 bases each). V dropped 3 bases and J dropped 3 bases, with 12 bases sitting between them. The CDR3 length is 15 residues. Germline loops: CDR1 SEHNR, CDR2 FQNEAQ (reference sequence). This CDR3 is CASSFLERGKNIQYF. The CDR3 DNA follows: TGTGCCAGCAGCTTCCTGGAGAGGGGCAAAAACATTCAGTACTTC.

The V call is TRBV19, the J call TRBJ1-4; TRBD1 aligns across 10 bases. The CDR3 totals 18 residues. V trimming: 6 bases; J trimming: 10 bases; junction bases outside the gene matches: 20. Germline V gives CDR1 LNHDA, CDR2 SQIVND (reference sequence). Here the CDR3 DNA reads TGTGCCAGTAGCCATGGGGACCCGACAGGGGGCGATTACGGAAAACTGTTTTTT. It encodes CASSHGDPTGGDYGKLFF.

The rearrangement links TRBV2 to TRBJ2-7, with 9 bases lining up with TRBD2. Looked up from germline, CDR1 is SNHLY and CDR2 is FYNNEI. V was clipped by 3 bases and J by 3 bases; unmatched bases: 15. There are 18 residues in the CDR3. Here the CDR3 reads CASSDEELAGEGGYEQYF. The DNA of the CDR3 is TGTGCCAGCAGTGACGAAGAATTAGCGGGAGAGGGAGGCTACGAGCAGTACTTC.

This clone was counted between two and nine times. J is TRBJ1-5 and V is TRBV19; possible D gene TRBD1, 5 bases. Germline values: CDR1 LNHDA, CDR2 SQIVND (reference sequence). V was pared by 3 bases and J by 3 bases, with 15 bases between. CDR3 length: 16 amino acids. CDR3 nucleotide sequence: TGTGCCAGTAGTATGGGGACGGACCCCATCAATCAGCCCCAGCATTTT. It codes for CASSMGTDPINQPQHF.

The table lists this clone with a count of one. V gene TRBV13 combines with J gene TRBJ2-2, with TRBD2 matching over 9 bases. Germline V CDR1 and CDR2: PRHDT, FYEKMQ (reference sequence). The CDR3 runs 16 residues. Trimming at V came to 2 bases and at J to 3 bases, leaving 4 bases not matched to a gene. The CDR3 region is CASSLSGGRDTGELFF. CDR3 DNA: TGTGCCAGCAGCTTATCCGGCGGGAGGGACACCGGGGAGCTGTTTTTT.

The chain carries TRBV9 and TRBJ2-2; unclear D gene. The germline CDR1 and CDR2 sequences are SGDLS and YYNGEE. CDR3 length: 19 amino acids. Deletions cut 0 bases from V and 0 bases from J, with 18 bases between. The DNA of the CDR3 is TGTGCCAGCAGCGTAGCAAGGATTAGTATTGTCCCGAACACCGGGGAGCTGTTTTTT. This sequence encodes CASSVARISIVPNTGELFF. Using reference TRBV9 and TRBJ2-2 for the parts outside the CDR3, the full variable domain is DSGVTQTPKHLITATGQRVTLRCSPRSGDLSVYWYQQSLDQGLQFLIQYYNGEERAKGNILERFSAQQFPDLHSELNLSSLELGDSALYFCASSVARISIVPNTGELFFGEGSRLTVL.

Comments on this clone: Other DNA sequences of this sample code for an identical CDR3. The chain recombines TRBV27 with TRBJ2-1, with 10 bases matching TRBD2. The V gene's germline CDR1 is MNHEY and CDR2 SMNVEV (reference sequence). V was clipped by 4 bases and J by 6 bases; unmatched bases: 6. The CDR3 loop spans 15 amino acids. The CDR3 DNA sequence: TGTGCCAGCAGTTCCCTAGCGGGAGTTGGCAATGAGCAGTTCTTC. It encodes CASSSLAGVGNEQFF.

V and J are TRBV5-1 and TRBJ2-2; D remains unclear. Looked up from germline, CDR1 is SGHRS and CDR2 is YFSETQ. Trimming cost V 1 base and J 1 base, with 11 bases left between them. The CDR3 has 16 amino acids. DNA for the CDR3: TGCGCCAGCAGCTTGATAGTGGCAGGGAACACCGGGGAGCTGTTTTTT. Translation: CASSLIVAGNTGELFF.

The chain combines TRBV28 with TRBJ2-7, with D tentatively TRBD1 (5 bases). Trimming pared 6 bases from V and 4 bases from J, leaving 19 bases between. The CDR3 length is 15 residues. The V gene's germline CDR1 is MDHEN and CDR2 SYDVKM. The CDR3 DNA reads TGTGCCAGCAGCCCGCCCCGCAGGGCGGAGTACGAGCAGTACTTC. This codes for CASSPPRRAEYEQYF.

The chain uses TRBV15 and TRBJ2-1; D remains unclear. Trimming shortened V by 6 bases and J by 8 bases, and 14 bases separated the two germline ends. The germline gives CDR1 LNHNV, CDR2 YYDKDF (reference sequence). This CDR3 is built from 13 residues. The CDR3 is CATRRRALDEQFF. The CDR3 DNA reads TGTGCCACCAGGCGGCGCGCCTTGGATGAGCAGTTCTTC.

The genes are TRBV19 and TRBJ2-5; 7 bases agree with TRBD2. CDR3 length: 16 amino acids. Trimming removed 3 bases from V and 4 bases from J; junction bases left unmatched: 11. Germline V gene data show CDR1 as LNHDA and CDR2 as SQIVND (reference sequence). CDR3 in amino acids: CASSMALGRRAETQYF. The CDR3 DNA reads as TGTGCCAGTAGTATGGCCCTCGGGAGGAGGGCAGAGACCCAGTACTTC.

V gene TRBV7-3 combines with J gene TRBJ2-3; D tentatively reads TRBD1 or TRBD2 (5 bases each). The CDR3 is 16 amino acids. Between the trimmed V and J ends, which lost 8 bases and 0 bases, there was a span of 18 bases. Germline assignment: CDR1 SGHTA and CDR2 FQGTGA. The CDR3, as DNA: TGTGCCAGCCGATCGAGGGGTCCTACCAGCACAGATACGCAGTATTTT. Translating gives CASRSRGPTSTDTQYF.

About this clone: Other DNA sequences of this sample code for an identical CDR3. This rearrangement joins TRBV19 to TRBJ2-3; unclear D gene. Germline assignment: CDR1 LNHDA and CDR2 SQIVND (reference sequence). V shed 3 bases and J shed 0 bases, with 10 bases lying between them. This CDR3 is 15 amino acids long. The CDR3 sequence: CASSIDLDSTDTQYF. In nucleotides, the CDR3 is TGTGCCAGTAGTATTGATCTAGACAGCACAGATACGCAGTATTTT. Based on the CDR3 plus reference TRBV19 and TRBJ2-3, the full variable domain is DGGITQSPKYLFRKEGQNVTLSCEQNLNHDAMYWYRQDPGQGLRLIYYSQIVNDFQKGDIAEGYSVSREKKESFPLTVTSAQKNPTAFYLCASSIDLDSTDTQYFGPGTRLTVL.

Regarding this clone: Other DNA sequences in this specimen translate into the identical CDR3. The chain recombines TRBV27 with TRBJ2-4, with 7 bases lining up with TRBD2. The CDR3 totals 15 residues. V lost 2 bases to trimming and J lost 0 bases; unmatched junction nucleotides: 1. Looked up from germline, CDR1 is MNHEY and CDR2 is SMNVEV (reference sequence). For the CDR3, the DNA is TGTGCCAGCAGTTTAGCGGGAGTAGCCAAAAACATTCAGTACTTC. This encodes CASSLAGVAKNIQYF.

The rearrangement joins TRBV28 to TRBJ2-5; the D gene could be TRBD1 or TRBD2 (6 bases each). Germline CDR1 MDHEN, CDR2 SYDVKM. The CDR3 loop spans 14 amino acids. Trimming pared 11 bases from V and 3 bases from J, leaving 19 bases between. CDR3 DNA: TGTGCCGGGGGGCACCCCGACCAAGAAGAGACCCAGTACTTC. As protein: CAGGHPDQEETQYF.